This T cell receptor (beta chain) was sequenced for a study of T cell repertoires in cytomegalovirus infection. Study background: In the study, CMV epitopes included recently identified HLA-C-restricted and well-studied HLA-B-restricted ones.

TCRdb re-called the reads through MiXCR, storing one row per CDR3 protein. This table holds approximately 990,000 distinct CDR3 sequences, around 30% found once. Only a few counts were recorded for this clonotype. Its specificity is not known. The CDR3 loop spans 15 amino acids. Trimming took 3 bases from V and 3 from J, leaving 12 bases between them. The clonotype comes from a human donor in good health (CMV status not recorded). Some clones in this sample may be carry-over from other donors' samples. Sample: cultured CD8+ T cells from PBMCs, taken from culture after CMV antigen stimulation. The V gene is TRBV12-3 or TRBV12-4, the J gene TRBJ2-4, with D unclear. CDR3 nucleotide sequence: TGTGCCAGCAGTTTCCACGAGGACCTCAAAAACATTCAGTACTTC. Translation: CASSFHEDLKNIQYF.